The TCR beta chain under discussion was sequenced for a study of T-cell memory formation after mild COVID-19 (dated by TCRdb to about 2021). Background on the whole study: TCR sequence clusters from the two donors were found to be largely donor specific. In a couple of donors, T-cell clones that expanded and contracted after mild COVID-19 were tracked by sequencing TCRalpha and TCRbeta repertoires over time. Two young, previously healthy adult volunteers, one female and one male, were included in the cohort.

This clonotype has a handful of counts. The antigen this receptor binds is unknown. One base away there is no much larger clone; base qualities are not given. Data came from an Illumina NovaSeq 6000. Using 5'RACE with constant-segment primers, TCRalpha and TCRbeta cDNA libraries were constructed, with sample barcodes and unique molecular identifiers added in the process. RNA was extracted from every sample with Trizol reagent. Library amplification was performed in two PCR steps, and a second sample barcode and Illumina TruSeq adapters were introduced in the second step. Sequencing of the libraries was done on an Illumina NovaSeq, producing 2 x 150 bp paired-end reads. As for the authors' bioinformatics: With migec v1.2.7, reads were demultiplexed and then collapsed into UMI-guided consensus sequences. Using mixcr v2.1.11, UMI consensuses were aligned to TRA and TRB V and J templates and then assembled into clonotypes. A clonotype was counted as expanded or contracted only when both edgeR and NoisET called the clonotype significant, with the noise models trained on biological replicates. For edgeR calls, the cutoffs were a false discovery rate-adjusted p below 0.01 and a log2 fold-change threshold of 1. As an exploratory analysis of dynamics, PCA with hierarchical clustering was applied to max-normalized trajectories of the 1000 most abundant clonotypes. Separately sequenced CD4+ and CD8+ repertoires were used to assign a CD4 or CD8 phenotype to each responding clone. TCRdb trimmed public reads at Q25 via fastp, called clones via MiXCR and kept in-frame beta chains. Each entry is one CDR3 protein sequence, shown with its most common DNA and genes. Here the V and J calls rest on TCRdb's processing, not on the authors' analysis. The sample table contains 350,000 to 500,000 distinct CDR3 sequences; only one count was recorded for approximately 19% of them. The ten most abundant clones make up 20% to 25% of the sample.

The paper's findings and limits, for the study overall: Some responding clones were found in pre-infection memory, which suggests that pre-existing cross-reactive memory T cells took part in the SARS-CoV-2 response. The study covered only a couple of mild cases, and larger cohorts including severe cases with pre-infection samples were considered necessary. SARS-CoV-2 specificity was not confirmed for the second-wave clones peaking on day 37. From day 15 to 85, contracting clones showed balanced CD4/CD8 phenotypes, whereas a second wave of clones that expanded from day 15 to 37 leaned towards CD4+. Contracting CD4+ clones were located mainly in the CM and EM memory subsets, whereas CD8+ clones were found to be enriched in EMRA.

PBMCs were isolated by Ficoll-Paque density gradient centrifugation. Including the terminal cysteine and phenylalanine, the CDR3 comprises 17 residues. Only the CDR3 DNA is retained, 51 bases long and in frame from the first base. V has 5 bases trimmed and J has 8 bases trimmed; junction bases matching no gene number 16. CDR1 and CDR2 are drawn from the germline V gene: SGHVS, FNYEAQ. Here the chain combines TRBV7-6 and TRBJ2-1; 9 middle bases align to TRBD2. The receptor's source is a man younger than 35 who had mild COVID-19 (a few samples of this study predate the infection). The sample titles of this study are shuffled in the database, so cell type and time point are left out; the donor was told from shared clones. Sequenced input: PBMCs or a T cell subset sorted from them (not recorded which). The DNA reads as follows: TGTGCCAGCAGCCGAGGGCCCGGGACTAGCTTCCATTATGAGCAGTTCTTC. This encodes CASSRGPGTSFHYEQFF.